This TCR beta chain stems from a study of Graves' ophthalmopathy and Graves' hyperthyroidism. Thyroid ultrasound, orbital computed tomography, TRAb, serum thyroxine and clinical symptoms formed the basis of diagnosis. Scientists amplified the TCR beta CDR3 regions from RNA transcripts. Second-round multiplex PCR came after a first-round RT-PCR that employed HTBI primers. TCRdb used MiXCR to reprocess the multiplex PCR reads, holding one entry per CDR3 protein. Of about 700,000 distinct CDR3 sequences in the sample, approximately 40% are singletons; the top ten hold 44%. The sequence was obtained from an adult man with Graves' ophthalmopathy. Sequencing was performed on peripheral blood.

The CDR3 reads CASSSDPTDTQYF. In DNA, the CDR3 is TGTGCCAGTAGTAGCGACCCCACAGATACGCAGTATTTT. The chain couples TRBV19 to TRBJ2-3; D unresolved. Germline V gene data show CDR1 as LNHDA and CDR2 as SQIVND (reference sequence). The CDR3 runs to 13 residues. V lost 4 bases and J lost 2, with 7 bases in between. Complete variable domain (other parts from reference TRBV19 and TRBJ2-3): DGGITQSPKYLFRKEGQNVTLSCEQNLNHDAMYWYRQDPGQGLRLIYYSQIVNDFQKGDIAEGYSVSREKKESFPLTVTSAQKNPTAFYLCASSSDPTDTQYFGPGTRLTVL.